A selection of T cell receptor beta chains follows, all from one sample in a study of T cell responses to AZD1222 COVID-19 vaccine. Sequencing was performed with immunoSEQ multiplex PCR; in TCRdb, only in-frame clones are kept and a portion is missing. This table holds more than 100,000 clones, about 85% found once. Sequenced here: peripheral blood, sampled 28 days after the second AZD1222 dose. The source is an adult who received the AZD1222 COVID-19 vaccine. Each CDR3 is given with its conserved first and last residue. The order of the fields is V gene, D gene, CDR3 length, clone size, J gene, CDR3 protein, CDR3 DNA. A D gene is named only where the DNA matches it firmly. A row's size may be missing; if present it is once, few, many or a size class.

v_gene: TRBV9
d_gene: TRBD1
len: 14
abundance: once
j_gene: TRBJ1-4
CDR3aa: CASSGQGAGEKLFF
CDR3nt: TGTGCCAGCAGCGGACAGGGGGCTGGTGAAAAACTGTTTTTT

v_gene: TRBV15
d_gene: .
len: 15
abundance: .
j_gene: TRBJ1-4
CDR3aa: CATSGYFPTNEKLFF
CDR3nt: TGTGCCACCTCCGGGTATTTCCCAACTAATGAAAAACTGTTTTTT

v_gene: TRBV7-2
d_gene: .
len: 14
abundance: once
j_gene: TRBJ2-4
CDR3aa: CASSSYPLGTIQYF
CDR3nt: TGTGCCAGCAGCTCCTACCCTCTAGGGACCATTCAGTACTTC

v_gene: TRBV2
d_gene: .
len: 13
abundance: .
j_gene: TRBJ2-7
CDR3aa: CASRHPVSYEQYF
CDR3nt: TGTGCCAGCAGACACCCGGTCTCCTACGAGCAGTACTTC

v_gene: TRBV2
d_gene: TRBD1
len: 13
abundance: .
j_gene: TRBJ1-6
CDR3aa: CASRTGENSPLHF
CDR3nt: TGTGCCAGCAGGACAGGGGAAAATTCACCCCTCCACTTT

v_gene: TRBV7-2
d_gene: .
len: 13
abundance: .
j_gene: TRBJ1-2
CDR3aa: CASSLGRDYGYTF
CDR3nt: TGTGCCAGCAGCTTGGGACGGGACTATGGCTACACCTTC

v_gene: TRBV5-5
d_gene: .
len: 14
abundance: .
j_gene: TRBJ1-6
CDR3aa: CASSLDVGQAPLHF
CDR3nt: TGTGCCAGCAGCTTGGATGTGGGTCAGGCACCCCTCCACTTT

v_gene: TRBV18
d_gene: TRBD2
len: 16
abundance: .
j_gene: TRBJ2-7
CDR3aa: CASSPSGGGNSYEQYF
CDR3nt: TGTGCCAGCTCCCCATCGGGCGGGGGGAACTCCTACGAGCAGTACTTC

v_gene: TRBV20-1
d_gene: .
len: 11
abundance: .
j_gene: TRBJ1-1
CDR3aa: CSTPTNTEAFF
CDR3nt: TGCAGCACCCCTACCAACACTGAAGCTTTCTTT

v_gene: TRBV6-5
d_gene: .
len: 15
abundance: .
j_gene: TRBJ1-2
CDR3aa: CASSAGRQLNYGYTF
CDR3nt: TGTGCCAGCAGCGCCGGCCGGCAACTGAACTATGGCTACACCTTC

v_gene: TRBV19
d_gene: .
len: 17
abundance: .
j_gene: TRBJ2-1
CDR3aa: CASSMGLSFSSYNEQFF
CDR3nt: TGTGCCAGTAGTATGGGACTTTCATTCAGCTCCTACAATGAGCAGTTCTTC

v_gene: TRBV7-2
d_gene: .
len: 16
abundance: .
j_gene: TRBJ2-6
CDR3aa: CASSLVQGTGANVLTF
CDR3nt: TGTGCCAGCAGCTTAGTTCAGGGAACTGGGGCCAACGTCCTGACTTTC

v_gene: TRBV4-3
d_gene: .
len: 14
abundance: .
j_gene: TRBJ1-6
CDR3aa: CASSQDRVNSPLHF
CDR3nt: TGCGCCAGCAGCCAAGACCGAGTTAATTCACCCCTCCACTTT

v_gene: TRBV5-1
d_gene: TRBD2
len: 16
abundance: .
j_gene: TRBJ2-3
CDR3aa: CASSWETRGGADTQYF
CDR3nt: TGCGCCAGCAGCTGGGAGACTCGCGGGGGGGCAGATACGCAGTATTTT

v_gene: TRBV3-1/TRBV3-2
d_gene: TRBD1
len: 13
abundance: .
j_gene: TRBJ1-2
CDR3aa: CASSQVAGGFYTF
CDR3nt: TGTGCCAGCAGCCAAGTGGCAGGGGGCTTCTACACCTTC

v_gene: TRBV29-1
d_gene: .
len: 11
abundance: .
j_gene: TRBJ2-7
CDR3aa: CSVEASLRQYF
CDR3nt: TGCAGCGTTGAAGCTAGCTTACGGCAGTACTTC

v_gene: TRBV12-3/TRBV12-4
d_gene: .
len: 12
abundance: .
j_gene: TRBJ1-5
CDR3aa: CASCPDNQPQHF
CDR3nt: TGTGCCAGTTGCCCGGACAATCAGCCCCAGCATTTT

v_gene: TRBV3-1/TRBV3-2
d_gene: TRBD1
len: 15
abundance: .
j_gene: TRBJ1-2
CDR3aa: CASSNSDRGHYGYTF
CDR3nt: TGTGCCAGCAGCAACTCGGACAGGGGGCACTATGGCTACACCTTC

v_gene: TRBV28
d_gene: .
len: 12
abundance: .
j_gene: TRBJ2-7
CDR3aa: CASSSSLYEQYF
CDR3nt: TGTGCCAGCAGCTCTTCCTTGTACGAGCAGTACTTC

v_gene: TRBV3-1/TRBV3-2
d_gene: .
len: 12
abundance: once
j_gene: TRBJ1-2
CDR3aa: CASSQVDYGYTF
CDR3nt: TGTGCCAGCAGCCAAGTGGACTATGGCTACACCTTC

v_gene: TRBV7-9
d_gene: .
len: 16
abundance: .
j_gene: TRBJ1-3
CDR3aa: CPSTPRGHDSGNTIYF
CDR3nt: TGTCCCAGCACCCCACGGGGTCACGACTCTGGAAACACCATATATTTT

v_gene: TRBV4-3
d_gene: .
len: 14
abundance: few
j_gene: TRBJ1-5
CDR3aa: CASSLRVGAQPQHF
CDR3nt: TGCGCCAGCAGCCTTCGTGTAGGGGCTCAGCCCCAGCATTTT

v_gene: TRBV27
d_gene: .
len: 16
abundance: .
j_gene: TRBJ1-6
CDR3aa: CASSPGASSYNSPLHF
CDR3nt: TGTGCCAGCAGCCCGGGGGCGAGCTCCTATAATTCACCCCTCCACTTT

v_gene: TRBV28
d_gene: .
len: 15
abundance: .
j_gene: TRBJ1-5
CDR3aa: CASSLGHPSNQPQHF
CDR3nt: TGTGCCAGCAGCCTGGGACACCCTAGCAATCAGCCCCAGCATTTT